This T cell receptor (beta chain) appears in the sequencing data of a study of siplizumab effects on memory and regulatory T cells. In regard to this clone: Its target is unknown.

Here immunoSEQ multiplex PCR was the method, and the copy in TCRdb shows in-frame clones only, minus some. The data show 100,000 or so clones, roughly nine tenths seen once. With 3 bases removed from V and 8 bases from J, the gap between germline ends came to 10 bases. Germline V gene sequence: CDR1 MDHEN, CDR2 SYDVKM. This CDR3 spans 12 amino acids. Broader study findings: The Treg-derived share of mappable alloreactive CD4+ clones averaged 68.8% with siplizumab and approximately 27% in controls.

The source is a human donor in good health. The sequenced material came from CD4+ T cells sorted from blood. J is TRBJ1-1 and V is TRBV28, with no clear D. In nucleotides, the CDR3 is TGTGCCAGCAGTTTTCGCGTGGGCGAAGCTTTCTTT. As protein: CASSFRVGEAFF.